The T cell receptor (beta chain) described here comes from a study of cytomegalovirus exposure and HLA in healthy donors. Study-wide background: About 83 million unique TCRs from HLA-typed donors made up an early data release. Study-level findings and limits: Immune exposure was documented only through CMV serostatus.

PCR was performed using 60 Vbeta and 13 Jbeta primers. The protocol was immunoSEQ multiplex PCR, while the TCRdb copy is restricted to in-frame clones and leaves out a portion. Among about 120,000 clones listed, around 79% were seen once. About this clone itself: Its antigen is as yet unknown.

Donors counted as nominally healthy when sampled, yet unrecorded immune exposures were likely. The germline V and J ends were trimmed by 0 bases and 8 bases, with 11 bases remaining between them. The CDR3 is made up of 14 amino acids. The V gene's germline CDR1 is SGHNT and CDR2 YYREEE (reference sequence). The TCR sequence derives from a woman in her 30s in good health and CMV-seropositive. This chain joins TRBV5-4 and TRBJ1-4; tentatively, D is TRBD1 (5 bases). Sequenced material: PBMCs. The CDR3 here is CASSLAGFGEKLFF. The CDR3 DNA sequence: TGTGCCAGCAGCTTGGCAGGGTTTGGAGAAAAACTGTTTTTT.